These 12 T cell receptor beta chains came from one sample sequenced in a study of T-cell reconstitution after alpha-beta-depleted transplantation in children. Unique molecular identifiers were incorporated during preparation of the TCRbeta library. TCRdb used MiXCR to reprocess the PCR reads, holding one entry per CDR3 protein. The sample has a few hundred thousand distinct CDR3 sequences; under 15% are singletons. Sample: PBMCs, mostly from graft donor cells, taken 360 days after TCRalphabeta/CD19-depleted stem cell transplant. These receptors came from a male patient younger than 18 who had a stem cell transplant for acute myeloid leukemia, so the T cells may come from the graft donor.

This clonotype was detected a few times. V and J are TRBV19 and TRBJ2-1; 9 bases match TRBD1. With 3 bases clipped from V and 7 bases from J, the junction kept 4 bases outside the gene matches. This CDR3 spans 14 amino acids. CDR1 and CDR2 from the germline V gene are LNHDA and SQIVND (reference sequence). CDR3 in amino acids: CASSITGGWNEQFF. The CDR3 DNA is TGTGCCAGTAGTATTACAGGGGGCTGGAATGAGCAGTTCTTC.

In its sample, this clonotype was seen a few times. The gene calls are TRBV12-3 or TRBV12-4 and TRBJ2-1, with TRBD2 identical over 7 bases. Trimming at V came to 2 bases and at J to 10 bases, leaving 8 bases not matched to a gene. The CDR3 spans 14 residues. For the CDR3, the DNA is TGTGCCAGCAGTTTATCTAGCGGACAATGGGAGCAGTTCTTC. Translation: CASSLSSGQWEQFF.

This clonotype was counted many times. The chain combines TRBV4-3 with TRBJ2-1; 10 bases are a match to TRBD2. CDR1 and CDR2 (germline): LGHNA, YSLEER. The CDR3 has 17 amino acids. J gave up 6 bases and V 0 bases, and 8 bases lay outside the gene matches. For the CDR3, the DNA is TGCGCCAGCAGCCAAGAATTGAGCGGGAGGGCCCTCAATGAGCAGTTCTTC. Its protein is CASSQELSGRALNEQFF.

This chain links TRBV18 with TRBJ1-1; possible D gene TRBD1, 5 bases. Germline V gene data show CDR1 as KGHSH and CDR2 as LQKENI. Trimming removed 3 bases at V and 0 bases at J, with 20 bases between. The CDR3 spans 18 residues. CDR3 in DNA: TGTGCCAGCTCACCCGGGGCTTGGGGACTCACCATGAACACTGAAGCTTTCTTT. Its translation: CASSPGAWGLTMNTEAFF.

Many counts were recorded for this clonotype. The chain couples TRBV7-8 to TRBJ2-5; D possibly corresponds to TRBD2 (6 bases). Germline V gene data show CDR1 as SGHVS and CDR2 as FQNEAQ. CDR3 length: 14 amino acids. The V and J ends lost 2 bases and 5 bases respectively, with 12 bases between them. Here the CDR3 DNA reads TGTGCCAGCAGCTTATTAGCGGCGGGGGAGACCCAGTACTTC. This translates into CASSLLAAGETQYF.

This clonotype was seen a handful of times. The V gene is TRBV6-2 or TRBV6-3, the J gene TRBJ2-1; D possibly corresponds to TRBD1 (6 bases). With 0 bases removed from V and 4 bases from J, the gap between germline ends came to 7 bases. This CDR3 spans 14 amino acids. CDR1 and CDR2 from the germline V gene are MNHEY and SVGEGT. CDR3 amino acids: CASSYSGQYNEQFF. CDR3 bases: TGTGCCAGCAGTTACTCGGGACAATACAATGAGCAGTTCTTC.

This clonotype was observed a few times. The chain employs TRBV12-3 or TRBV12-4 and TRBJ1-1; D is possibly TRBD1 (5 bases). The CDR3 spans 17 residues. Trimming took off 11 bases at V and 1 base at J, with 26 bases between the two ends. The CDR3, as DNA: TGTGCCTCAGCGAGAGGGGCCGGGGGGTCCGCGAACACTGAAGCTTTCTTT. Translated, it gives CASARGAGGSANTEAFF.

In DNA form, the CDR3 reads TGTGCCAGCAGCCCGACCTCGACAGGGAAGTACGAGCAGTACTTC. This sequence encodes CASSPTSTGKYEQYF. The chain employs TRBV12-3 or TRBV12-4 and TRBJ2-7; 7 positions match TRBD1. The CDR3 totals 15 residues. Trimming cost V 6 bases and J 4 bases; bases outside gene matches: 12.

This clonotype has at least ten counts. An end of the junction does not agree with germline; a read error may underlie this. The chain employs TRBV2 and TRBJ2-7, with 11 bases aligning to TRBD2. The germline V gene encodes CDR1 SNHLY and CDR2 FYNNEI. The CDR3 extends over 15 amino acids. CDR3 sequence (DNA): TGTGCCAGCAGGGAAGAGCTAGCGGGAGGTTACGAGCAGTACTTC. Translated: CASREELAGGYEQYF.

The chain employs TRBV7-2 and TRBJ2-7, with 8 bases lining up with TRBD2. This CDR3 region has 15 residues. The J segment lost 4 bases and the V segment lost 1 base, leaving 6 bases of the junction unmatched. In germline, CDR1 is SGHTA, CDR2 FQGNSA. CDR3 DNA: TGTGCCAGCAGCTTAGAAGGCGGGAGGCGGTACGAGCAGTACTTC. Translating gives CASSLEGGRRYEQYF.

This chain links TRBV28 with TRBJ2-3; D unresolved. Trimming removed 10 bases at V and 3 bases at J, with 11 bases between. Germline V gives CDR1 MDHEN, CDR2 SYDVKM. This CDR3 contains 12 residues. The CDR3 reads CATLPMTDTQYF. CDR3 coding DNA: TGTGCCACCCTGCCGATGACAGATACGCAGTATTTT.

The chain has TRBV28 and TRBJ2-2; D is unclear. Trimming shortened V by 2 bases and J by 9 bases, and 7 bases separated the two germline ends. CDR1 MDHEN and CDR2 SYDVKM come from the germline V gene. This CDR3 is 12 amino acids long. The CDR3 loop is CASSLIARELFF. DNA for the CDR3: TGTGCCAGCAGTTTAATAGCCAGGGAGCTGTTTTTT.